The TCR beta chain under discussion was sequenced for a study of control samples from healthy donors and cancer patients. Clones were sequenced by immunoSEQ multiplex PCR, and TCRdb holds only the in-frame ones, with some missing. Altogether approximately 140,000 clones are present, roughly nine tenths being singletons, with the ten largest covering roughly 8.4%. The germline V gene encodes CDR1 LNHDA and CDR2 SQIVND (reference sequence). Germline trimming cut 5 bases from V and 5 bases from J; bases unmatched to any gene: 3. The CDR3 runs 14 residues. The receptor comes from a woman in her 30s in good health. The chain recombines TRBV19 with TRBJ1-4; 9 nucleotides line up with TRBD1. Sequencing was performed on blood. This CDR3 is CASSQGQGNEKLFF. The CDR3 region has the DNA TGTGCCAGTAGTCAGGGACAGGGAAATGAAAAACTGTTTTTT.